The 30 T cell receptor beta chains presented below share a single source sample, sequenced in a study of a mutant IDH1 vaccine in newly diagnosed glioma. The repertoire was sequenced with immunoSEQ multiplex PCR; TCRdb's copy has only in-frame clones and lacks some. The top ten hold 3.8% of the sample, which has fewer than 70,000 clones, around 86% seen once. Described time point: week 47, end of study. Every vaccination contained 300 ug of the mutant IDH1 20-mer peptide and was paired with topical imiquimod. For these receptors, no antigen is known. The input for sequencing was PBMCs, taken from a glioma patient whose treatment included an IDH1 peptide vaccine. The receptors come from a man aged 30 to 39 with glioma.

The V call is TRBV5-6, the J call TRBJ1-1; 11 bases are shared with TRBD1. The CDR3 spans 16 residues. Trimming removed 4 bases from V and 6 bases from J; junction bases left unmatched: 11. Germline V lookup: CDR1 SGHDT, CDR2 YYEEEE. The CDR3 bases are TGTGCCAGCAGCCCTGGGACAGGGGGACTTGGGGCTGAAGCTTTCTTT. Protein sequence: CASSPGTGGLGAEAFF.

The rearrangement uses TRBV10-1 and TRBJ1-4; D may be TRBD1 (6 bases). CDR3 length: 12 residues. CDR1 is WNHNN and CDR2 is SYGVQD in the germline V gene (reference sequence). The ends were cut back, 6 bases at V and 8 bases at J, with 10 bases in the middle. CDR3: CASSKDSEKLFF. CDR3 DNA: TGCGCCAGCAGCAAGGACAGCGAAAAACTGTTTTTT.

DNA of the CDR3: TGTGCCATCAGTGAAGGGGCGGGGGGCCAAGAGACCCAGTACTTC. Amino acids: CAISEGAGGQETQYF. The chain has TRBV10-3 and TRBJ2-5; 8 bases line up with TRBD2. The CDR3 is made up of 15 amino acids. The ends lost 3 bases at V and 1 base at J; junction bases unmatched: 4. CDR1 is ENHRY and CDR2 is SYGVKD in the germline V gene.

The V call is TRBV7-9, the J call TRBJ1-6, with 7 bases lining up with TRBD1. From germline, CDR1 is SEHNR and CDR2 FQNEAQ (reference sequence). V shed 5 bases and J 1 base; nucleotides not matched to a gene: 5. CDR3 length equals 16 residues. The DNA of the CDR3 is TGTGCCAGCAGCCATGACAGGGAGTCCTATAATTCACCCCTCCACTTT. Its protein product is CASSHDRESYNSPLHF.

The chain couples TRBV10-3 to TRBJ2-7; D uncertain. The CDR3 loop spans 18 amino acids. V lost 3 bases and J lost 4, with 25 bases in between. Germline CDR1 and CDR2: ENHRY and SYGVKD. The CDR3 DNA reads as TGTGCCATCAGTGACCCCTCCCTCTCCGTACGCCTGGCGTACGAGCAGTACTTC. Translating gives CAISDPSLSVRLAYEQYF.

This clone came up once. This chain joins TRBV4-1 and TRBJ1-3; TRBD1 aligns across 7 bases. Germline V CDR1 and CDR2: MGHRA, YSYEKL. With V trimmed by 4 bases and J by 2 bases, 5 bases remained unmatched. The CDR3 consists of 15 residues. DNA of the CDR3: TGCGCCAGCAGCCTTACGACAGGGACTGGAAACACCATATATTTT. Translating it yields CASSLTTGTGNTIYF.

The chain carries TRBV6-6 and TRBJ1-4; unclear D gene. The CDR3 is 15 residues long. V lost 5 bases to trimming and J lost 6 bases, with 16 bases between them. Germline lookup yields CDR1 MNHNY and CDR2 SVGAGI (reference sequence). The CDR3 DNA reads as TGTGCCAGCAGTACGTTTCTGGGTTCCTATGAAAAACTGTTTTTT. This codes for CASSTFLGSYEKLFF.

This clone came up once. The gene calls are TRBV11-2 and TRBJ2-1, with TRBD2 identical over 8 bases. The V gene end was trimmed by 7 bases and the J gene end by 12 bases; junction bases not matched to a gene: 14. The CDR3 runs to 14 residues. Germline-derived CDR1 and CDR2 are SGHAT and FQNNGV. CDR3 coding DNA: TGTGCCAGCATCGGGGGGGCCGCGAGTCAAGGGCAGTTCTTC. Protein: CASIGGAASQGQFF.

This clone was seen a single time. This CDR3 reads CASSERTETYNSPLHF. Written as DNA, the CDR3 is TGTGCCAGCAGCGAGCGGACAGAAACTTATAATTCACCCCTCCACTTT. This sequence joins TRBV9 and TRBJ1-6; D might be TRBD1 (6 bases). The CDR3 consists of 16 residues. V dropped 3 bases and J dropped 4 bases, with 14 bases sitting between them. Per the germline V gene, CDR1 is SGDLS and CDR2 is YYNGEE.

V usage is TRBV5-4 and J usage is TRBJ2-5; no reliable D call. With 2 bases removed from V and 2 bases from J, the gap between germline ends came to 13 bases. Germline values: CDR1 SGHNT, CDR2 YYREEE (reference sequence). This CDR3 contains 15 residues. CDR3 nucleotide sequence: TGTGCCAGCAGCTTACCGGGCATAGCACAAGAGACCCAGTACTTC. Protein sequence: CASSLPGIAQETQYF.

The V gene is TRBV18, the J gene TRBJ2-2; D may be TRBD1 or TRBD2 (5 bases each). Germline assignment: CDR1 KGHSH and CDR2 LQKENI. There are 15 residues in the CDR3. Trimming left V 3 bases short and J 4 bases short, with 12 bases between. In DNA, the CDR3 is TGTGCCAGCTCACCGTCCGGGGCGGCCACCGGGGAGCTGTTTTTT. Residues: CASSPSGAATGELFF.

This clone was recorded once. The chain couples TRBV5-4 to TRBJ2-7, with D unresolved. This CDR3 contains 13 residues. The ends were cut back, 4 bases at V and 1 base at J, with 9 bases in the middle. The germline gives CDR1 SGHNT, CDR2 YYREEE (reference sequence). The CDR3 bases are TGTGCCAGCAGCCCTAGTTTTTCCTACGAGCAGTACTTC. It is translated as CASSPSFSYEQYF.

This clone was observed a few times. The gene calls are TRBV10-3 and TRBJ2-7; TRBD1 agrees at 8 bases. Germline V gives CDR1 ENHRY, CDR2 SYGVKD. This CDR3 has 13 residues. V lost 7 bases, J lost 2 bases, and 4 bases stayed unmatched. The CDR3 loop reads CAITKDRAYEQYF. In nucleotides, the CDR3 is TGTGCCATCACCAAGGACAGGGCCTACGAGCAGTACTTC.

This chain connects TRBV6-6 to TRBJ2-3; D is tentatively TRBD1 or TRBD2 (6 bases each). V gave up 7 bases and J gave up 2 bases, with 13 bases separating them. This CDR3 region has 14 residues. CDR1 is MNHNY and CDR2 is SVGAGI in the germline V gene (reference sequence). The CDR3: CASIARGLTDTQYF. CDR3 DNA: TGTGCCAGCATCGCCCGGGGGCTCACAGATACGCAGTATTTT.

As to this clone: Other DNA variants within this sample encode the same CDR3. The chain couples TRBV30 to TRBJ2-5; D is unresolved. V was cut by 0 bases and J by 5 bases, with 7 bases left in between. The V gene's germline CDR1 is GTSNPN and CDR2 SVGIG (reference sequence). The CDR3 has 12 residues. This chain's CDR3 is CAWSVGLETQYF. CDR3 in DNA: TGTGCCTGGAGTGTAGGCTTGGAGACCCAGTACTTC.

V gene TRBV28 combines with J gene TRBJ2-2; no definite D call. Trimming removed 3 bases from V and 2 bases from J, with 10 bases in between. CDR1 MDHEN and CDR2 SYDVKM come from the germline V gene. This CDR3 region has 15 residues. In DNA form, the CDR3 reads TGTGCCAGCAGTTTCCGCGACACCAACACCGGGGAGCTGTTTTTT. As protein: CASSFRDTNTGELFF.

V and J are TRBV19 and TRBJ2-7; 12 positions agree with TRBD1. Germline V gene lookup returns CDR1 LNHDA and CDR2 SQIVND (reference sequence). This CDR3 comprises 18 residues. V gave up 4 bases and J gave up 2 bases; unmatched junction bases: 12. The CDR3 here is CASSTSGQGAYNPYEQYF. The CDR3 coding sequence is TGTGCCAGTAGTACCTCGGGACAGGGGGCCTATAATCCCTACGAGCAGTACTTC.

The chain has TRBV7-9 and TRBJ2-1; no clear D. V lost 1 base and J lost 8, with 6 bases in between. This CDR3 contains 12 residues. Germline V gene data show CDR1 as SEHNR and CDR2 as FQNEAQ (reference sequence). Here the CDR3 reads CASSLVLDEQFF. The CDR3 DNA sequence: TGTGCCAGCAGCTTAGTTTTGGATGAGCAGTTCTTC.

The rearrangement joins TRBV6-1 to TRBJ2-7, with D possibly TRBD2 on 6 matching bases. Germline V gene sequence: CDR1 MNHNS, CDR2 SASEGT. V was cut by 8 bases and J by 4 bases, with 18 bases left in between. The CDR3 length is 14 residues. The CDR3 is CASRDWNSPYEQYF. The CDR3 DNA reads TGTGCCAGCCGGGACTGGAACTCTCCTTACGAGCAGTACTTC.

CDR3 region: CASSLEAGGLLAKNIQYF. The CDR3 DNA reads TGTGCCAGCAGCTTGGAGGCAGGGGGACTCCTAGCCAAAAACATTCAGTACTTC. The chain combines TRBV7-8 with TRBJ2-4; maybe TRBD1 (7 bases). The germline V and J ends were trimmed by 3 bases and 0 bases, with 18 bases remaining between them. CDR1 SGHVS and CDR2 FQNEAQ come from the germline V gene. This CDR3 is built from 18 residues.

The chain has TRBV19 and TRBJ1-2, with D possibly matching TRBD1 (5 bases). Germline CDR1 LNHDA, CDR2 SQIVND (reference sequence). The V and J ends lost 1 base and 5 bases respectively, with 14 bases between them. The CDR3 runs to 15 residues. The DNA for the CDR3 is TGTGCCAGTAGTATAGGCGCCGGGGCAAGATATGGCTACACCTTC. Translated: CASSIGAGARYGYTF.

CDR3 sequence: CASSETYRGPGTDTQYF. The CDR3 coding sequence is TGCGCCAGCAGTGAAACCTACAGGGGGCCCGGCACAGATACGCAGTATTTT. The V gene is TRBV10-1, the J gene TRBJ2-3, with 9 bases aligning to TRBD1. From germline, CDR1 is WNHNN and CDR2 SYGVQD (reference sequence). There are 17 residues in the CDR3. The V gene end was trimmed by 3 bases and the J gene end by 1 base; junction bases not matched to a gene: 8.

The gene calls are TRBV5-5 and TRBJ2-6; TRBD2 aligns across 12 bases. Germline V lookup: CDR1 SGHKS, CDR2 YYEKEE (reference sequence). The CDR3 covers 18 residues. V dropped 4 bases and J dropped 0; count of bases not matched to a gene: 5. The CDR3 here is CASSLTSGGVSGANVLTF. CDR3 DNA: TGTGCCAGCAGCCTGACTAGCGGGGGAGTCTCTGGGGCCAACGTCCTGACTTTC.

The genes are TRBV9 and TRBJ1-2; D gene unclear. The CDR3 runs to 17 residues. Germline V gene sequence: CDR1 SGDLS, CDR2 YYNGEE. The V and J ends lost 1 base and 0 bases respectively, with 16 bases between them. CDR3 nucleotide sequence: TGTGCCAGCAGCGTACTCCCCGTATCGGGGTCTAACTATGGCTACACCTTC. Its protein product is CASSVLPVSGSNYGYTF.

The CDR3 DNA sequence: TGTGCCAGCAGCGTAGGACAGGGAGGAGGCACTGAAGCTTTCTTT. It yields the protein CASSVGQGGGTEAFF. The J gene is TRBJ1-1, the V gene TRBV9, with 7 bases fitting TRBD1. The CDR3 sequence is 15 residues long. From germline, CDR1 is SGDLS and CDR2 YYNGEE. The J segment lost 4 bases and the V segment lost 0 bases, leaving 6 bases of the junction unmatched.

This chain connects TRBV4-1 to TRBJ2-3, with 7 bases matching TRBD2. This CDR3 region has 20 residues. V gave up 0 bases and J gave up 1 base; unmatched junction bases: 16. CDR1 is MGHRA, CDR2 YSYEKL, per germline. The CDR3 DNA follows: TGCGCCAGCAGCCAAGAATTACCATTTCCGGGGGGAGCTGGCACAGATACGCAGTATTTT. This codes for CASSQELPFPGGAGTDTQYF.

The V and J genes are TRBV5-1 and TRBJ2-2, with 11 bases identical to TRBD2. The junction had 5 bases not matched to a gene; V was cut back by 3 bases and J by 4 bases. The CDR3 contains 16 residues. Germline loops: CDR1 SGHRS, CDR2 YFSETQ. The CDR3 coding sequence is TGCGCCAGCAGCTCAGGACTAGCGGGCACCACCGGGGAGCTGTTTTTT. Its protein is CASSSGLAGTTGELFF.

The CDR3 DNA is TGTGCCAGCAGTTTATCCCGCCTAGAGGGTAGGGCCGGGGAGCTGTTTTTT. Translating gives CASSLSRLEGRAGELFF. This rearrangement joins TRBV27 to TRBJ2-2, with a possible D match to TRBD2 (5 bases). The germline V gene has CDR1 MNHEY and CDR2 SMNVEV (reference sequence). There are 17 residues in the CDR3. V dropped 0 bases and J dropped 6 bases, with 17 bases sitting between them.

In this sample, this clone turned up a few times. The chain uses TRBV27 and TRBJ1-5, with unresolved D. This CDR3 has 15 amino acids. V lost 6 bases and J 2 bases, leaving 14 bases between the germline ends. From germline, CDR1 is MNHEY and CDR2 SMNVEV (reference sequence). The CDR3 sequence: CASRPFNVGNQPQHF. The CDR3 coding sequence is TGTGCCAGCAGACCTTTTAATGTGGGCAATCAGCCCCAGCATTTT.

This clone was recorded a few times. The chain uses TRBV1 and TRBJ1-2. TRBV1 is classified as a pseudogene. The CDR3 is made up of 13 amino acids. This CDR3 reads CTNPGPGRYGYTF. In DNA, the CDR3 is TGCACTAATCCCGGGCCAGGACGCTATGGCTACACCTTC.